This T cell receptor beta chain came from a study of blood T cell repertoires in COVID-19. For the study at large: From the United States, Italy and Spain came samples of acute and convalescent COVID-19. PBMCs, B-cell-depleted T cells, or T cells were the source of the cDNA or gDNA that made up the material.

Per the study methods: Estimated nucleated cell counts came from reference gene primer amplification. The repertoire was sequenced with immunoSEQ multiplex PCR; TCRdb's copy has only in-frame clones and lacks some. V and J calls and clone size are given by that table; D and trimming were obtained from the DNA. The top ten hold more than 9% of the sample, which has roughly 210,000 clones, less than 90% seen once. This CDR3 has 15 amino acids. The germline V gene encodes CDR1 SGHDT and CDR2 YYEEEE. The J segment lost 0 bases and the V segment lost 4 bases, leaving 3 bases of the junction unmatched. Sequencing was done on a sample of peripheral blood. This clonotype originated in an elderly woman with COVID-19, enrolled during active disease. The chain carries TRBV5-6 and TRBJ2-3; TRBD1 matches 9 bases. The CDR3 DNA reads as TGTGCCAGCAGCCCCGGGACAGGGAGCACAGATACGCAGTATTTT. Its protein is CASSPGTGSTDTQYF.